A selection of T cell receptor beta chains follows, all from one sample in a study of identical twins. TCRdb re-called the 5' RACE reads through MiXCR, storing one row per CDR3 protein. The sample has about 890,000 distinct CDR3 sequences, roughly 12% seen once. This same sample was also part of a study on yellow fever vaccine responses in identical twins.

Sequenced material: PBMCs. The receptors here all came from a woman aged 18-29 years in good health. CDR3s include the opening cysteine and the closing phenylalanine or tryptophan. A D gene is named only where the DNA matches it firmly. Only some rows state a clone size, as once, few, many or a class for expanded clones.

>TRBJ2-3|.|TRBD2|TRBV12-3/TRBV12-4
TGTGCCAGCAGTCCTACAACTAGCGGGGGATCAGGGGATACGCAGTATTTT
CASSPTTSGGSGDTQYF
>TRBJ2-2|few|.|TRBV12-3/TRBV12-4
TGTGCCAGCAGTGCCGTCCTGAACACCGGGGAGCTGTTTTTT
CASSAVLNTGELFF
>TRBJ2-5|few|.|TRBV6-5
TGTGCCAGCAGTTACTCGAGGCTTGGAGAGACCCAGTACTTC
CASSYSRLGETQYF
>TRBJ2-4|.|TRBD2|TRBV5-1
TGCGCCAGCAGCTTGGATCGGCGGGAGATCCAGTACTTC
CASSLDRREIQYF
>TRBJ1-6|few|.|TRBV12-3/TRBV12-4
TGTGCCAGCAGGAGTGGGATGGGGGAGAGGTCACCCCTCCACTTT
CASRSGMGERSPLHF
>TRBJ1-1|few|.|TRBV5-1
TGCGCCAGCAGCCTCCGGGACCCTGTCACTGAAGCTTTCTTT
CASSLRDPVTEAFF
>TRBJ1-1|.|TRBD1|TRBV6-1
TGTGCCAGCACCTATGCGGGACAGGGAGTGGAGGCTTTCTTT
CASTYAGQGVEAFF
>TRBJ2-2|few|TRBD2|TRBV5-1
TGCGCCAGCAGCTTGGAGTTCGGGGGGGCGAACACCGGGGAGCTGTTTTTT
CASSLEFGGANTGELFF
>TRBJ1-5|few|.|TRBV19
TGTGCCAGTAGTATTGTGGAAAGCAATCAGCCCCAGCATTTT
CASSIVESNQPQHF
>TRBJ1-2|few|.|TRBV29-1
TGCACCTTTGGGGGAACTAATGGCTACACCTTC
CTFGGTNGYTF
>TRBJ1-4|many|TRBD1|TRBV24-1
TGTGCCACCAGTGATGCCACCGGGACAGCGAATGAAAAACTGTTTTTT
CATSDATGTANEKLFF
>TRBJ2-5|few|TRBD1|TRBV20-1
TGCAGTGCGCGGGACAGGAACGTTGAGACCCAGTACTTC
CSARDRNVETQYF
>TRBJ1-2|.|.|TRBV11-2
TGTGCCAGCACCCCAAAATGGCAGACTAACTATGGCTACACCTTC
CASTPKWQTNYGYTF
>TRBJ1-2|.|.|TRBV6-1
TGTGCCAGCAATACACCGGGCCTCAAGGCGGGCTACACCTTC
CASNTPGLKAGYTF
>TRBJ2-1|.|TRBD2|TRBV29-1
TGCAGCGTTACACCGGGACTAGCGGGAGTCTTC
CSVTPGLAGVF
>TRBJ2-3|few|TRBD2|TRBV11-3
TGTGCCAGCAGCTGGTCGGGCGGGGGAGATACGCAGTATTTT
CASSWSGGGDTQYF
>TRBJ2-2|.|.|TRBV3-1
TGTGCCAGCAGCGCGATGTGGGAGCAGCGTGATGGGACCGGGGAGCTGTTTTTT
CASSAMWEQRDGTGELFF
>TRBJ2-1|.|TRBD2|TRBV5-1
TGCGCCAGCAGCTCTCAGCGGGAGACACCACAACGCTCCTACAATGAGCAGTTCTTC
CASSSQRETPQRSYNEQFF
>TRBJ1-4|.|.|TRBV21-1
TGTGCCAGCAGCAATTGGGGAGGCACGTTTGGAGGGCGCAATGAAAAACTGTTTTTT
CASSNWGGTFGGRNEKLFF
>TRBJ2-2|few|TRBD1|TRBV5-6
TGTGCCAGCAGCTTGCGGGGGACAGGGTTTTTCACCGGGGAGCTGTTTTTT
CASSLRGTGFFTGELFF
>TRBJ2-2|many|TRBD2|TRBV5-1
TGCGCCAGCAGCCCCACGTCTAGCGGGAGGGCTTCCGGCGGGGAGCTGTTTTTT
CASSPTSSGRASGGELFF
>TRBJ1-2|many|.|TRBV5-1
TGCGCCAGCAGCTTTTCCCCCCAGGGATACTATGGCTACACCTTC
CASSFSPQGYYGYTF
>TRBJ2-1|.|.|TRBV12-3/TRBV12-4
TGTGCCAGCAGTTTCGTACCCGACAATGAGCAGTTCTTC
CASSFVPDNEQFF
>TRBJ2-3|.|TRBD2|TRBV4-2
TGTGCCAGCGGCCCCGGACTAGCGACGACAGATACGCAGTATTTT
CASGPGLATTDTQYF